Listed here are 31 T cell receptor beta chains from one sample, sequenced in a study of blood T cell repertoires in COVID-19. The method was immunoSEQ multiplex PCR; TCRdb's version includes in-frame clones alone and lacks a portion of them. The data hold under 60,000 clones, with around 78% observed a single time. The sequencing sample was made of peripheral blood. The source of these receptors is a human donor in a cohort sampled during active COVID-19.

The chain couples TRBV7-2 to TRBJ2-3, with 10 bases matching TRBD2. Trimming cost V 5 bases and J 6 bases; bases outside gene matches: 8. This CDR3 has 15 residues. The germline V gene encodes CDR1 SGHTA and CDR2 FQGNSA. The CDR3 loop is CASSTRLAGYDTQYF. CDR3 sequence (DNA): TGTGCCAGCAGCACCCGACTAGCGGGTTACGATACGCAGTATTTT. Full variable domain (missing parts from reference TRBV7-2 and TRBJ2-3): GAGVSQSPSNKVTEKGKDVELRCDPISGHTALYWYRQSLGQGLEFLIYFQGNSAPDKSGLPSDRFSAERTGGSVSTLTIQRTQQEDSAVYLCASSTRLAGYDTQYFGPGTRLTVL.

This chain uses TRBV7-2 with TRBJ1-2, with D possibly matching TRBD1 (6 bases). Between the trimmed V and J ends, which lost 5 bases and 2 bases, there was a span of 9 bases. CDR1 SGHTA and CDR2 FQGNSA come from the germline V gene. The CDR3 runs to 13 residues. CDR3 bases: TGTGCCAGCAGCGGACAGCTAAACTATGGCTACACCTTC. This gives the protein CASSGQLNYGYTF. Full variable domain (rest looked up from reference TRBV7-2 and TRBJ1-2): GAGVSQSPSNKVTEKGKDVELRCDPISGHTALYWYRQSLGQGLEFLIYFQGNSAPDKSGLPSDRFSAERTGGSVSTLTIQRTQQEDSAVYLCASSGQLNYGYTFGSGTRLTVV.

V usage is TRBV10-2 and J usage is TRBJ2-2; 11 positions agree with TRBD2. The ends lost 3 bases at V and 7 bases at J; junction bases unmatched: 4. There are 15 residues in the CDR3. Germline CDR1 WSHSY, CDR2 SAAADI. The CDR3 sequence: CASSEGLAGIGELFF. The CDR3 nucleotides are TGCGCCAGCAGTGAAGGACTAGCGGGTATCGGGGAGCTGTTTTTT.

The rearrangement joins TRBV6-6 to TRBJ2-7; TRBD1 matches at 7 bases. J was trimmed by 3 bases and V by 7 bases; bases with no gene match: 9. From germline, CDR1 is MNHNY and CDR2 SVGAGI (reference sequence). The CDR3 is 14 amino acids. The CDR3 region has the DNA TGTGCCAGCACCCAGCGGCCAGGGGGCTACGAGCAGTACTTC. Its protein product is CASTQRPGGYEQYF.

The table lists this clone with a few counts. The gene calls are TRBV27 and TRBJ1-5, with no clear D. V lost 5 bases, J lost 4 bases, and 6 bases lay in between. The germline gives CDR1 MNHEY, CDR2 SMNVEV (reference sequence). CDR3 length: 12 residues. The CDR3 DNA reads TGTGCCAGCAGTACTTATAATCAGCCCCAGCATTTT. This gives the protein CASSTYNQPQHF.

This clone was observed a handful of times. J is TRBJ2-1 and V is TRBV4-3, with 7 nucleotides matching TRBD1. The CDR3 is 16 amino acids. The germline V gene has CDR1 LGHNA and CDR2 YSLEER. Trimming took 0 bases from V and 6 from J; bases not matched to a gene: 8. The CDR3 nucleotides are TGCGCCAGCAGCCAAGATCTTGGGGCAGGGGGCAATGAGCAGTTCTTC. Residues: CASSQDLGAGGNEQFF.

The rearrangement uses TRBV5-5 and TRBJ2-7; no definite D call. The CDR3 covers 12 residues. Trimming cost V 1 base and J 1 base, with 3 bases left between them. Germline V gene sequence: CDR1 SGHKS, CDR2 YYEKEE (reference sequence). CDR3 in DNA: TGTGCCAGCAGCTTGTCGTCCTACGAGCAGTACTTC. It codes for CASSLSSYEQYF.

V and J are TRBV6-5 and TRBJ1-1, with D perhaps matching TRBD1 (6 bases). Germline-derived CDR1 and CDR2 are MNHEY and SVGAGI. CDR3 length: 14 residues. The V end lost 0 bases, the J end lost 1 base, and 6 bases lay between the germline ends. CDR3 amino acids: CASSYSTGNTEAFF. CDR3 coding DNA: TGTGCCAGCAGTTACTCGACAGGGAACACTGAAGCTTTCTTT.

J is TRBJ2-5 and V is TRBV7-3, with 8 bases that match TRBD2. The germline V gene has CDR1 SGHTA and CDR2 FQGTGA. This CDR3 is 16 amino acids long. V lost 2 bases to trimming and J lost 5 bases; unmatched junction nucleotides: 10. CDR3 nucleotide sequence: TGTGCCAGCAGCTTACTGAGCGGGGGCCTGATGGAGACCCAGTACTTC. As protein: CASSLLSGGLMETQYF.

The chain uses TRBV11-2 and TRBJ1-1, with 7 bases aligning to TRBD1. V shed 3 bases and J 1 base; nucleotides not matched to a gene: 2. Per the germline V gene, CDR1 is SGHAT and CDR2 is FQNNGV. The CDR3 consists of 14 residues. CDR3 sequence: CASSLQGGNTEAFF. The CDR3 nucleotides are TGTGCCAGCAGCTTGCAGGGGGGGAACACTGAAGCTTTCTTT.

V usage is TRBV7-2 and J usage is TRBJ2-4; 13 nucleotides align to TRBD2. CDR1 and CDR2 from the germline V gene are SGHTA and FQGNSA. The CDR3 runs to 16 residues. J gave up 2 bases and V 4 bases, and 2 bases lay outside the gene matches. This chain's CDR3 is CASSSLAGGPKNIQYF. CDR3 nucleotides: TGTGCCAGCAGCTCACTAGCGGGGGGGCCCAAAAACATTCAGTACTTC.

The rearrangement links TRBV5-1 to TRBJ1-4, with a tentative D call TRBD1 (5 bases). V lost 4 bases and J 7 bases, leaving 17 bases between the germline ends. The CDR3 length is 15 residues. The germline V gene encodes CDR1 SGHRS and CDR2 YFSETQ. This CDR3 is CASSVVGGTSEKLFF. DNA of the CDR3: TGCGCCAGCAGCGTAGTGGGGGGTACGAGTGAAAAACTGTTTTTT.

The rearrangement joins TRBV7-6 to TRBJ2-5; TRBD2 is a possible D gene (6 bases). This CDR3 has 11 residues. The germline V gene encodes CDR1 SGHVS and CDR2 FNYEAQ. Trimming cost V 8 bases and J 2 bases, with 6 bases left between them. The CDR3 coding sequence is TGTGCCAGCCGGGGGCAAGAGACCCAGTACTTC. It codes for CASRGQETQYF.

The genes are TRBV5-1 and TRBJ2-5, with D tentatively TRBD2 (6 bases). V gave up 0 bases and J gave up 7 bases, with 13 bases separating them. CDR1 is SGHRS and CDR2 is YFSETQ in the germline V gene. The CDR3 totals 14 residues. The CDR3 DNA reads TGCGCCAGCAGCTTGGATTGGGGAGGCGGGACCCAGTACTTC. Encoded protein: CASSLDWGGGTQYF.

The chain joins TRBV6-6 to TRBJ1-1, with D possibly being TRBD1 (6 bases). Germline CDR1 is MNHNY and CDR2 is SVGAGI (reference sequence). The CDR3 extends over 13 amino acids. Trimming stripped 4 bases from V and 1 base from J, with 7 bases between. CDR3 nucleotide sequence: TGTGCCAGCAGTTTGGGACAGAACACTGAAGCTTTCTTT. Amino acid sequence: CASSLGQNTEAFF.

The chain links TRBV6-4 to TRBJ1-2; a possible D gene is TRBD1 (6 bases). In germline, CDR1 is MRHNA, CDR2 SNTAGT. The CDR3 has 15 amino acids. Trimming took 6 bases from V and 6 from J, leaving 20 bases between them. The CDR3 loop is CASSYSRGGVNGYTF. The CDR3 nucleotides are TGTGCCAGCAGCTACTCTCGAGGGGGGGTGAATGGCTACACCTTC.

The chain employs TRBV2 and TRBJ1-1; D not certain. CDR3 size: 13 residues. V lost 5 bases, J lost 1 base, and 8 bases lay in between. The germline V gene has CDR1 SNHLY and CDR2 FYNNEI. In DNA, the CDR3 is TGTGCCAGCAGTTATACAACGAACACTGAAGCTTTCTTT. This sequence encodes CASSYTTNTEAFF.

The gene calls are TRBV5-1 and TRBJ2-5; 11 bases fit TRBD2. V lost 5 bases and J lost 1; bases outside the gene matches: 4. The CDR3 runs 15 residues. Germline V lookup: CDR1 SGHRS, CDR2 YFSETQ. The CDR3 DNA is TGCGCCAGCAGGAAACTAGCGGGGGCCCAAGAGACCCAGTACTTC. This encodes CASRKLAGAQETQYF.

This clone occurred once. The rearrangement joins TRBV12-3 or TRBV12-4 to TRBJ1-2; D possibly corresponds to TRBD1 (6 bases). This CDR3 comprises 12 residues. Trimming took 7 bases from V and 6 from J, leaving 12 bases between them. For the CDR3, the DNA is TGTGCCAGCAACAGGGATGTAGATGGCTACACCTTC. Its translation is CASNRDVDGYTF.

The chain joins TRBV6-5 to TRBJ1-4; 9 positions match TRBD1. CDR1 and CDR2 (germline): MNHEY, SVGAGI. The V gene end was trimmed by 6 bases and the J gene end by 4 bases; junction bases not matched to a gene: 6. There are 15 residues in the CDR3. DNA for the CDR3: TGTGCCAGCAGGGATTTGACAGGGGGTAATGAAAAACTGTTTTTT. This codes for CASRDLTGGNEKLFF.

The V gene is TRBV19, the J gene TRBJ1-1; the D is unclear. Between the trimmed V and J ends, which lost 6 bases and 9 bases, there was a span of 20 bases. This CDR3 comprises 14 residues. The germline gives CDR1 LNHDA, CDR2 SQIVND (reference sequence). The CDR3 sequence is CASSRAGLSDQAFF. The CDR3, as DNA: TGTGCCAGTAGCCGTGCGGGCCTGTCCGATCAAGCTTTCTTT.

The chain couples TRBV7-3 to TRBJ2-2; TRBD2 might be the D (5 bases). Per germline, CDR1 SGHTA and CDR2 FQGTGA. The CDR3 length is 15 residues. V was shortened by 1 base and J by 1 base, with 7 bases between the two germline ends. DNA for the CDR3: TGTGCCAGCAGCTTAAACGGGGTGAACACCGGGGAGCTGTTTTTT. Amino acids: CASSLNGVNTGELFF. The full variable domain, its missing parts supplied by reference TRBV7-3 and TRBJ2-2, is GAGVSQTPSNKVTEKGKYVELRCDPISGHTALYWYRQSLGQGPEFLIYFQGTGAADDSGLPNDRFFAVRPEGSVSTLKIQRTERGDSAVYLCASSLNGVNTGELFFGEGSRLTVL.

The V and J genes are TRBV2 and TRBJ2-5; D might be TRBD2 (5 bases). The CDR3 runs to 13 residues. The germline V gene has CDR1 SNHLY and CDR2 FYNNEI. Trimming cost V 6 bases and J 5 bases, with 13 bases left between them. This CDR3 is CASRKQRAETQYF. The CDR3 DNA reads as TGTGCCAGCAGGAAGCAGAGGGCGGAGACCCAGTACTTC.

This chain links TRBV5-1 with TRBJ1-2; 10 nucleotides align to TRBD1. CDR3 length equals 14 residues. CDR1 is SGHRS and CDR2 is YFSETQ in the germline V gene. The trim removed 3 bases at V and 3 bases at J, leaving 2 bases unmatched. The DNA for the CDR3 is TGCGCCAGCAGCTCCGGGACAGGGGACTATGGCTACACCTTC. Its protein product is CASSSGTGDYGYTF.

V and J are TRBV18 and TRBJ1-4; possible D gene TRBD1, 5 bases. The CDR3 extends over 14 amino acids. Germline values: CDR1 KGHSH, CDR2 LQKENI. V lost 6 bases and J lost 0, with 8 bases in between. CDR3 coding DNA: TGTGCCAGCTCTCAGGGTGCAACTAATGAAAAACTGTTTTTT. Amino acids: CASSQGATNEKLFF.

The chain carries TRBV7-9 and TRBJ1-1; D remains ambiguous. V was clipped by 7 bases and J by 0 bases, with 15 bases between them. The CDR3 consists of 15 residues. Germline V gives CDR1 SEHNR, CDR2 FQNEAQ (reference sequence). CDR3 bases: TGTGCCAGCACCCCTCGTCGGCGGTTGAACACTGAAGCTTTCTTT. This gives the protein CASTPRRRLNTEAFF.

The V gene is TRBV12-3 or TRBV12-4, the J gene TRBJ1-1, with a weak D call TRBD1 (6 bases). Trimming took 6 bases from V and 2 from J, leaving 10 bases between them. The CDR3 loop spans 13 amino acids. CDR3 amino acids: CASSQGLNTEAFF. The CDR3 nucleotides read TGTGCCAGCAGCCAGGGGCTTAACACTGAAGCTTTCTTT.

The rearrangement links TRBV30 to TRBJ2-3, with 12 bases fitting TRBD2. Germline V gives CDR1 GTSNPN, CDR2 SVGIG (reference sequence). There are 16 residues in the CDR3. Trimming took 2 bases from V and 4 from J; bases not matched to a gene: 7. CDR3 sequence: CAWSPGTSGSSDTQYF. CDR3 DNA: TGTGCCTGGAGTCCCGGGACTAGCGGGTCCTCAGATACGCAGTATTTT. Based on the CDR3 plus reference TRBV30 and TRBJ2-3, the full variable domain is SQTIHQWPATLVQPVGSPLSLECTVEGTSNPNLYWYRQAAGRGLQLLFYSVGIGQISSEVPQNLSASRPQDRQFILSSKKLLLSDSGFYLCAWSPGTSGSSDTQYFGPGTRLTVL.

CDR3 nucleotide sequence: TGTGCCAGCAGTTACGGCAGGGACTATGGCTACACCTTC. Translated: CASSYGRDYGYTF. The J gene is TRBJ1-2, the V gene TRBV6-5, with TRBD1 as a possible D gene (5 bases). CDR3 size: 13 residues. Trimming took 2 bases from V and 3 from J, leaving 7 bases between them. The germline gives CDR1 MNHEY, CDR2 SVGAGI.

By frequency in the sample, this clone is medium-sized. The chain has TRBV5-1 and TRBJ1-2, with a weak D call TRBD1 (5 bases). The CDR3 loop spans 14 amino acids. Germline V gene sequence: CDR1 SGHRS, CDR2 YFSETQ. Trimming left V 0 bases short and J 2 bases short, with 8 bases between. The CDR3 region has the DNA TGCGCCAGCAGCTTGGAATCAGGGAACTATGGCTACACCTTC. Protein sequence: CASSLESGNYGYTF.

This chain links TRBV24-1 with TRBJ2-1; 12 nucleotides agree with TRBD2. The V segment lost 4 bases and the J segment 0 bases; nucleotides outside the gene matches: 9. Germline values: CDR1 KGHDR, CDR2 SFDVKD. This CDR3 spans 19 amino acids. The CDR3 sequence is CATSDQTSGGYRSYNEQFF. The CDR3 bases are TGTGCCACCAGTGACCAGACTAGCGGGGGATACCGCTCCTACAATGAGCAGTTCTTC.